Listed below are T cell receptor beta chains from one sample, sequenced in a study of shared clonotypes between healthy human individuals. Method: immunoSEQ multiplex PCR; TCRdb's copy keeps in-frame clones and lacks some. Altogether about 980,000 clones are present, 70% to 85% being singletons, with the ten largest covering nearly 1.5%. Sequencing was performed on memory CD4+ T cells sorted from blood. Every receptor here comes from a man between 18 and 29 years old in good health. Each CDR3 is given with its conserved first and last residue. Each record gives: D gene, clone size, CDR3 length, J gene, V gene, CDR3 protein, CDR3 DNA. A D gene is named only where the DNA matches it firmly. Clone size is stated in some rows and not others, as once, few, many or a class when expanded.

d_call: NA; clone_size: NA; cdr3_length: 16; j_call: TRBJ2-3; v_call: TRBV5-1; cdr3_aa: CASSLGNAGITDTQYF; cdr3_nt: TGCGCCAGCAGCTTGGGTAATGCAGGGATCACAGATACGCAGTATTTT
d_call: NA; clone_size: NA; cdr3_length: 16; j_call: TRBJ1-5; v_call: TRBV5-6; cdr3_aa: CASSLRSGTIYQPQHF; cdr3_nt: TGTGCCAGCAGCCTGAGGTCCGGGACGATCTATCAGCCCCAGCATTTT
d_call: TRBD2; clone_size: NA; cdr3_length: 15; j_call: TRBJ2-1; v_call: TRBV2; cdr3_aa: CASSRASGGANEQFF; cdr3_nt: TGTGCCAGCAGCAGAGCGAGCGGGGGGGCCAATGAGCAGTTCTTC
d_call: TRBD2; clone_size: few; cdr3_length: 15; j_call: TRBJ2-1; v_call: TRBV10-3; cdr3_aa: CAISDTGGSYNEQFF; cdr3_nt: TGTGCCATCAGTGACACGGGGGGGTCCTACAATGAGCAGTTCTTC
d_call: NA; clone_size: NA; cdr3_length: 15; j_call: TRBJ2-5; v_call: TRBV4-3; cdr3_aa: CASSQDGVGSETQYF; cdr3_nt: TGCGCCAGCAGCCAAGACGGGGTCGGATCAGAGACCCAGTACTTC
d_call: NA; clone_size: NA; cdr3_length: 14; j_call: TRBJ1-2; v_call: TRBV18; cdr3_aa: CASQQKEGYYGYTF; cdr3_nt: TGTGCCAGCCAGCAAAAGGAGGGCTACTATGGCTACACCTTC
d_call: NA; clone_size: NA; cdr3_length: 13; j_call: TRBJ2-7; v_call: TRBV27; cdr3_aa: CASSPGLGYEQYF; cdr3_nt: TGTGCCAGCAGTCCCGGACTGGGCTACGAGCAGTACTTC
d_call: TRBD1; clone_size: few; cdr3_length: 14; j_call: TRBJ2-7; v_call: TRBV2; cdr3_aa: CASRGTGPTYEQYF; cdr3_nt: TGTGCCAGCAGGGGGACAGGGCCCACCTACGAGCAGTACTTC
d_call: NA; clone_size: NA; cdr3_length: 14; j_call: TRBJ2-3; v_call: TRBV19; cdr3_aa: CASSIKGGADTQYF; cdr3_nt: TGTGCCAGTAGTATAAAAGGGGGTGCAGATACGCAGTATTTT
d_call: NA; clone_size: NA; cdr3_length: 14; j_call: TRBJ2-2; v_call: TRBV6-5; cdr3_aa: CASNRDRNTGELFF; cdr3_nt: TGTGCCAGCAATCGGGATCGAAACACCGGGGAGCTGTTTTTT
d_call: TRBD1; clone_size: NA; cdr3_length: 15; j_call: TRBJ2-2; v_call: TRBV5-8; cdr3_aa: CASSLGQGNTGELFF; cdr3_nt: TGTGCCAGCAGCTTGGGACAGGGGAACACCGGGGAGCTGTTTTTT
d_call: TRBD1; clone_size: NA; cdr3_length: 14; j_call: TRBJ2-1; v_call: TRBV28; cdr3_aa: CASSFPGQGKEQFF; cdr3_nt: TGTGCCAGCAGTTTTCCGGGACAGGGAAAAGAGCAGTTCTTC
d_call: NA; clone_size: NA; cdr3_length: 17; j_call: TRBJ1-6; v_call: TRBV7-9; cdr3_aa: CASSLAGRSSYNSPLHF; cdr3_nt: TGTGCCAGCAGCTTAGCGGGACGGAGCTCCTATAATTCACCCCTCCACTTT
d_call: NA; clone_size: NA; cdr3_length: 15; j_call: TRBJ2-2; v_call: TRBV7-9; cdr3_aa: CASSQDRVNTGELFF; cdr3_nt: TGTGCCAGCAGCCAGGACAGAGTTAACACCGGGGAGCTGTTTTTT
d_call: NA; clone_size: NA; cdr3_length: 14; j_call: TRBJ1-5; v_call: TRBV19; cdr3_aa: CASSGTEWGQPQHF; cdr3_nt: TGTGCCAGTAGCGGTACAGAGTGGGGTCAGCCCCAGCATTTT
d_call: NA; clone_size: few; cdr3_length: 13; j_call: TRBJ2-5; v_call: TRBV7-2; cdr3_aa: CASSIDRKETQYF; cdr3_nt: TGTGCCAGCAGCATCGACAGGAAAGAGACCCAGTACTTC
d_call: NA; clone_size: few; cdr3_length: 13; j_call: TRBJ1-3; v_call: TRBV2; cdr3_aa: CASSSQGVHTIYF; cdr3_nt: TGTGCCAGCAGCTCCCAGGGAGTTCACACCATATATTTT
d_call: TRBD2; clone_size: NA; cdr3_length: 15; j_call: TRBJ2-1; v_call: TRBV19; cdr3_aa: CASRLAGGPSNEQFF; cdr3_nt: TGTGCCAGTAGGCTAGCGGGAGGGCCGAGTAATGAGCAGTTCTTC
d_call: NA; clone_size: once; cdr3_length: 12; j_call: TRBJ1-2; v_call: TRBV5-5; cdr3_aa: CASSLDGYGYTF; cdr3_nt: TGTGCCAGCAGCTTGGACGGTTATGGCTACACCTTC
d_call: NA; clone_size: NA; cdr3_length: 12; j_call: TRBJ2-5; v_call: TRBV29-1; cdr3_aa: CSVERGTETQYF; cdr3_nt: TGCAGCGTCGAAAGGGGGACAGAGACCCAGTACTTC
d_call: NA; clone_size: NA; cdr3_length: 13; j_call: TRBJ1-1; v_call: TRBV7-3; cdr3_aa: CASSEQGDTEAFF; cdr3_nt: TGTGCCAGCAGCGAACAGGGAGACACTGAAGCTTTCTTT
d_call: NA; clone_size: NA; cdr3_length: 15; j_call: TRBJ1-1; v_call: TRBV10-3; cdr3_aa: CAISESLVIGTEAFF; cdr3_nt: TGTGCCATCAGTGAGTCGCTTGTCATCGGAACTGAAGCTTTCTTT
d_call: NA; clone_size: NA; cdr3_length: 15; j_call: TRBJ1-5; v_call: TRBV19; cdr3_aa: CASTTRPRNNQPQHF; cdr3_nt: TGTGCCAGTACCACCCGGCCCCGGAACAATCAGCCCCAGCATTTT
d_call: NA; clone_size: NA; cdr3_length: 15; j_call: TRBJ1-3; v_call: TRBV5-6; cdr3_aa: CASSLEAAGDDTIYF; cdr3_nt: TGTGCCAGCAGCTTGGAGGCCGCCGGGGACGACACCATATATTTT
d_call: NA; clone_size: few; cdr3_length: 14; j_call: TRBJ2-3; v_call: TRBV5-4; cdr3_aa: CASSSGGGTDTQYF; cdr3_nt: TGTGCCAGCAGCTCTGGCGGGGGCACAGATACGCAGTATTTT
d_call: TRBD1; clone_size: NA; cdr3_length: 12; j_call: TRBJ1-2; v_call: TRBV19; cdr3_aa: CASRQGDYGYTF; cdr3_nt: TGTGCCAGTAGACAGGGGGACTATGGCTACACCTTC
d_call: NA; clone_size: NA; cdr3_length: 14; j_call: TRBJ1-1; v_call: TRBV11-3; cdr3_aa: CASSLGGWNTEAFF; cdr3_nt: TGTGCCAGCAGCTTGGGGGGCTGGAACACTGAAGCTTTCTTT
d_call: TRBD1; clone_size: NA; cdr3_length: 14; j_call: TRBJ2-1; v_call: TRBV15; cdr3_aa: CATSRGDRANEQFF; cdr3_nt: TGTGCCACCAGCAGAGGGGACAGGGCGAATGAGCAGTTCTTC
d_call: NA; clone_size: NA; cdr3_length: 15; j_call: TRBJ1-2; v_call: TRBV18; cdr3_aa: CASSPPDGTYYGYTF; cdr3_nt: TGTGCCAGCTCACCTCCGGACGGGACTTACTATGGCTACACCTTC
d_call: NA; clone_size: NA; cdr3_length: 15; j_call: TRBJ1-4; v_call: TRBV30; cdr3_aa: CAWSDLPGSNEKLFF; cdr3_nt: TGTGCCTGGAGTGATCTCCCAGGTTCTAATGAAAAACTGTTTTTT
d_call: NA; clone_size: NA; cdr3_length: 13; j_call: TRBJ1-1; v_call: TRBV25-1; cdr3_aa: CASSGVANTEAFF; cdr3_nt: TGTGCCAGCAGTGGGGTCGCGAACACTGAAGCTTTCTTT
d_call: NA; clone_size: few; cdr3_length: 12; j_call: TRBJ1-1; v_call: TRBV30; cdr3_aa: CAWSKGIAEAFF; cdr3_nt: TGTGCCTGGAGTAAGGGGATCGCTGAAGCTTTCTTT
d_call: TRBD2; clone_size: NA; cdr3_length: 15; j_call: TRBJ2-7; v_call: TRBV7-9; cdr3_aa: CASSSGLAGAYEQYF; cdr3_nt: TGTGCCAGCAGCTCCGGACTAGCGGGTGCCTACGAGCAGTACTTC
d_call: TRBD1; clone_size: NA; cdr3_length: 14; j_call: TRBJ2-5; v_call: TRBV6-6; cdr3_aa: CASSTGGPQETQYF; cdr3_nt: TGTGCCAGCAGCACAGGGGGCCCACAAGAGACCCAGTACTTC
d_call: NA; clone_size: few; cdr3_length: 15; j_call: TRBJ2-2; v_call: TRBV28; cdr3_aa: CASTRSGLSTGELFF; cdr3_nt: TGTGCCAGTACTAGGTCAGGGCTTAGCACCGGGGAGCTGTTTTTT
d_call: TRBD2; clone_size: NA; cdr3_length: 14; j_call: TRBJ2-7; v_call: TRBV4-1; cdr3_aa: CASSIAGVTYEQYF; cdr3_nt: TGCGCCAGCAGTATAGCGGGAGTGACCTACGAGCAGTACTTC
d_call: NA; clone_size: NA; cdr3_length: 18; j_call: TRBJ2-2; v_call: TRBV18; cdr3_aa: CASSPPLTGRSTAGELFF; cdr3_nt: TGTGCCAGCTCACCCCCCCTTACAGGGAGAAGTACCGCCGGGGAGCTGTTTTTT
d_call: NA; clone_size: NA; cdr3_length: 12; j_call: TRBJ2-3; v_call: TRBV16; cdr3_aa: CASSQSKDTQYF; cdr3_nt: TGTGCCAGCAGCCAATCAAAAGATACGCAGTATTTT
d_call: NA; clone_size: NA; cdr3_length: 15; j_call: TRBJ1-5; v_call: TRBV5-1; cdr3_aa: CASSPRDSTNQPQHF; cdr3_nt: TGCGCCAGCAGCCCCCGGGACTCTACAAATCAGCCCCAGCATTTT
d_call: TRBD1; clone_size: NA; cdr3_length: 16; j_call: TRBJ1-1; v_call: TRBV5-1; cdr3_aa: CASSLVGNRGHTEAFF; cdr3_nt: TGCGCCAGCAGCTTGGTAGGAAACAGGGGGCACACTGAAGCTTTCTTT
d_call: TRBD2; clone_size: NA; cdr3_length: 16; j_call: TRBJ2-3; v_call: TRBV7-2; cdr3_aa: CASSLRSGRWTDTQYF; cdr3_nt: TGTGCCAGCAGCTTGCGGAGCGGGAGATGGACAGATACGCAGTATTTT
d_call: TRBD1; clone_size: once; cdr3_length: 14; j_call: TRBJ2-1; v_call: TRBV11-1; cdr3_aa: CASSPRTGWNEQFF; cdr3_nt: TGTGCCAGCAGCCCGCGGACAGGGTGGAATGAGCAGTTCTTC
d_call: TRBD1; clone_size: NA; cdr3_length: 15; j_call: TRBJ1-6; v_call: TRBV6-1; cdr3_aa: CASSLGQAVNSPLHF; cdr3_nt: TGTGCCAGCAGCCTGGGACAGGCGGTAAATTCACCCCTCCACTTT
d_call: NA; clone_size: NA; cdr3_length: 13; j_call: TRBJ2-7; v_call: TRBV7-3; cdr3_aa: CASSFKGGGEQYF; cdr3_nt: TGTGCCAGCAGCTTCAAGGGGGGCGGAGAGCAGTACTTC
d_call: TRBD2; clone_size: NA; cdr3_length: 18; j_call: TRBJ2-6; v_call: TRBV10-2; cdr3_aa: CASTSGTSGSPGANVLTF; cdr3_nt: TGCGCCAGCACATCCGGGACTAGCGGGAGCCCTGGGGCCAACGTCCTGACTTTC
d_call: NA; clone_size: NA; cdr3_length: 14; j_call: TRBJ2-7; v_call: TRBV5-4; cdr3_aa: CASSSRRVGDEQYF; cdr3_nt: TGTGCCAGCAGCTCCAGGCGGGTGGGGGACGAGCAGTACTTC
d_call: NA; clone_size: once; cdr3_length: 13; j_call: TRBJ2-7; v_call: TRBV4-2; cdr3_aa: CASSPRGAYEQYF; cdr3_nt: TGTGCCAGCAGCCCAAGGGGCGCCTACGAGCAGTACTTC
d_call: TRBD1; clone_size: NA; cdr3_length: 15; j_call: TRBJ2-3; v_call: TRBV5-4; cdr3_aa: CASSATGVGTDTQYF; cdr3_nt: TGTGCCAGCAGCGCGACAGGGGTCGGGACAGATACGCAGTATTTT
d_call: NA; clone_size: NA; cdr3_length: 15; j_call: TRBJ1-1; v_call: TRBV4-1; cdr3_aa: CASSQEASSTTEAFF; cdr3_nt: TGCGCCAGCAGCCAAGAAGCTTCCAGCACCACTGAAGCTTTCTTT
d_call: NA; clone_size: once; cdr3_length: 15; j_call: TRBJ1-6; v_call: TRBV6-5; cdr3_aa: CATGGGTSYNSPLHF; cdr3_nt: TGTGCCACGGGGGGGGGAACCTCCTATAATTCACCCCTCCACTTT
d_call: NA; clone_size: NA; cdr3_length: 17; j_call: TRBJ2-1; v_call: TRBV7-2; cdr3_aa: CASSFGGFWDAYNEQFF; cdr3_nt: TGTGCCAGCAGCTTTGGGGGGTTTTGGGACGCCTACAATGAGCAGTTCTTC
d_call: NA; clone_size: NA; cdr3_length: 13; j_call: TRBJ1-1; v_call: TRBV28; cdr3_aa: CASSLEQPTEAFF; cdr3_nt: TGTGCCAGCAGTTTGGAGCAGCCCACTGAAGCTTTCTTT
d_call: NA; clone_size: NA; cdr3_length: 14; j_call: TRBJ2-7; v_call: TRBV5-1; cdr3_aa: CASSLRQAAYEQYF; cdr3_nt: TGCGCCAGCAGCTTGCGGCAGGCCGCCTACGAGCAGTACTTC
d_call: NA; clone_size: NA; cdr3_length: 12; j_call: TRBJ2-7; v_call: TRBV6-1; cdr3_aa: CASKKGSYEQYF; cdr3_nt: TGTGCCAGCAAAAAGGGATCCTACGAGCAGTACTTC
d_call: NA; clone_size: NA; cdr3_length: 14; j_call: TRBJ2-7; v_call: TRBV19; cdr3_aa: CASKREGGYYEQYF; cdr3_nt: TGTGCCAGTAAAAGGGAAGGGGGGTACTACGAGCAGTACTTC